This T cell receptor (beta chain) was sequenced for a study of vaccination and CD4 T cells after COVID-19. Treatment defined: roughly 10-day PBMC culture with coronavirus spike peptide pools or control peptides (ViraFEST assay). Remarks on this clonotype: Its antigen is as yet unknown. The germline gene is not matched at one end of the junction; a read error may be the cause.

Germline V gives CDR1 MNHEY, CDR2 SVGAGI. The CDR3 is 14 residues long. Cultured CD4+ T cells had their DNA profiled by the Oncomine TCR Beta short-read assay. TCRdb reprocessed the PCR reads with MiXCR, giving one entry per CDR3 protein. The sample lists tens of thousands of distinct CDR3 sequences; less than 80% were seen once. The TCR comes from a human donor who had recovered from COVID-19. Specimen: CD4+ T cells from blood, cultured in vitro. The rearrangement links TRBV6-5 to TRBJ1-5; D ambiguous. This CDR3 is CASSHSEGYQPQHF. The CDR3 DNA reads as TGTGCCAGCAGTCACTCGGAGGGTTATCAGCCCCAGCATTTT.